This T cell receptor beta chain was recorded in a study of OX40 agonist ivuxolimab in advanced cancers. Turning to the study itself: Averaging 60 years in age, with a range of about 23 to 90, the cohort was 82.7% male.

General study findings and limits: Circulating CD4+ and CD8+ T cells showed clonal expansion by week 6 at 0.1 to 3.0 mg/kg. Relative to CD4+ cells, CD8+ T cells on average had more expanded clones.

Concerning this clone: Its antigen is as yet unknown.

The CDR3 has 14 residues. Germline V CDR1 and CDR2: MNHNY, SVGAGI (reference sequence). Trimming shortened V by 7 bases and J by 1 base, and 11 bases separated the two germline ends. Excluded were patients having autoimmune disease history or systemic immunosuppression. Using immunoSEQ multiplex PCR, the repertoire was profiled, and TCRdb retains in-frame clones only, with some absent. The data hold some 44,000 clones, with around 86% observed a single time. The V call is TRBV6-6, the J call TRBJ1-5; weak D call: TRBD1 (5 bases). The sequence derives from an adult with an advanced solid tumor such as melanoma, head and neck, liver or kidney cancer. The specimen was CD4+ or CD8+ T cells sorted from blood, collected in a trial of the OX40 agonist ivuxolimab. CDR3 coding DNA: TGTGCCAGCAACCCGGGGGGAAGCAATCAGCCCCAGCATTTT. Residues: CASNPGGSNQPQHF.